This TCR beta chain emerged from a study of control samples from healthy donors and cancer patients. The CDR3 length is 18 residues. Germline V gives CDR1 SGHVS, CDR2 FQNEAQ. The V and J ends lost 6 bases and 4 bases, in that order; junction bases with no gene match: 19. TCRdb's copy holds only in-frame clones and misses some; the assay was immunoSEQ multiplex PCR. The sample has around 100,000 clones, over 85% seen once. The J gene is TRBJ2-7, the V gene TRBV7-8; 9 positions match TRBD1. The receptor's source is a human donor in good health. The donor label of this sample is uncertain. The sequencing sample was made of blood. CDR3 sequence: CASSLAIVGTGSLYEQYF. The CDR3, as DNA: TGTGCCAGCAGTCTCGCAATTGTGGGGACAGGGTCTCTGTACGAGCAGTACTTC.